This record covers a single TCR beta chain. This sample is drawn from a study of T cell changes during pregnancy in multiple sclerosis. Clones were read by immunoSEQ multiplex PCR, and TCRdb kept only the in-frame ones, dropping some. This sample has approximately 69,000 clones; about 91% occur once, and the top ten carry roughly 0.3%. V was cut by 1 base and J by 9 bases, with 10 bases left in between. The germline V gene encodes CDR1 SGHNT and CDR2 YENEEA. The CDR3 totals 14 residues. The material sequenced was CD4+ T cells from peripheral blood mononuclear cells, taken in the third trimester of pregnancy. The rearrangement links TRBV11-3 to TRBJ1-6; the D is unclear. This clonotype originated in a female donor in good health, enrolled as a control in a pregnancy study. The CDR3, as DNA: TGTGCCAGCAGCTTAGGAACGAGTAGTTCACCCCTCCACTTT. Its protein is CASSLGTSSSPLHF.